The 25 T cell receptor beta chains reported below all come from one sample, sequenced in a study of radiotherapy plus CTLA-4 blockade in lung cancer. Repertoires were generated with immunoSEQ multiplex PCR, while TCRdb's copy carries only in-frame clones and drops some. This table has 39,000 or so clones, around 79% appearing once. The specimen was peripheral blood, collected from a patient treated with radiotherapy plus ipilimumab. These TCRs come from a human donor with non-small cell lung cancer who had stable disease on radiotherapy plus ipilimumab.

V gene TRBV2 combines with J gene TRBJ1-2; D is perhaps TRBD1 (5 bases). CDR3 length: 14 amino acids. Germline V lookup: CDR1 SNHLY, CDR2 FYNNEI. Deletions cut 7 bases from V and 5 bases from J, with 17 bases between. The CDR3 region has the DNA TGTGCCAGCATCGGCTCAGAGGGGCCTTATGGCTACACCTTC. The encoded protein is CASIGSEGPYGYTF.

V is TRBV16 and J is TRBJ1-5, with D unresolved. CDR1 is KGHSY and CDR2 is FQNENV in the germline V gene. V gave up 0 bases and J gave up 11 bases, with 8 bases separating them. This CDR3 region has 12 residues. CDR3 bases: TGTGCCAGCAGCCAATCGGACGGGGCCCAGCATTTT. It specifies CASSQSDGAQHF.

The V gene is TRBV1, the J gene TRBJ2-7; the table gives TRBD2 as D, unverified against the DNA. TRBV1 is shown as a pseudogene. The CDR3 is 17 residues long. The CDR3 DNA follows: TGCACCAGCAGCCAAGACAGCGGGGGGGCCGATTTCTACGAGCAGTACGTC. Protein product: CTSSQDSGGADFYEQYV.

The gene calls are TRBV5-1 and TRBJ1-1; maybe TRBD1 (6 bases). Trimming shortened V by 5 bases and J by 1 base, and 15 bases separated the two germline ends. The CDR3 sequence is 15 residues long. Germline V gene data show CDR1 as SGHRS and CDR2 as YFSETQ. CDR3 in amino acids: CASRHRDSRNTEAFF. For the CDR3, the DNA is TGCGCCAGCAGGCACAGGGATTCTAGGAACACTGAAGCTTTCTTT.

Within the sample, this clone is medium-sized (0.01 to 0.1%). The genes are TRBV7-2 and TRBJ2-2; 8 nucleotides line up with TRBD1. The CDR3 extends over 15 amino acids. Germline trimming cut 4 bases from V and 4 bases from J; bases unmatched to any gene: 5. Germline CDR1 and CDR2: SGHTA and FQGNSA. As DNA, the CDR3 is TGTGCCAGCAGCTACCGGGACAGGCCCACCGGGGAGCTGTTTTTT. Its translation: CASSYRDRPTGELFF.

The chain combines TRBV7-2 with TRBJ1-2, with no clear D. This CDR3 region has 13 residues. Trimming stripped 1 base from V and 3 bases from J, with 6 bases between. Germline lookup yields CDR1 SGHTA and CDR2 FQGNSA. The CDR3 loop is CASSLDLDYGYTF. CDR3 DNA sequence: TGTGCCAGCAGCTTAGACCTTGACTATGGCTACACCTTC.

The chain has TRBV2 and TRBJ2-2; D not resolved. Per the germline V gene, CDR1 is SNHLY and CDR2 is FYNNEI. CDR3 length: 13 residues. Trimming took off 6 bases at V and 7 bases at J, with 12 bases between the two ends. Here the CDR3 reads CASRGAAIGELFF. In DNA form, the CDR3 reads TGTGCCAGCAGGGGTGCGGCGATCGGGGAGCTGTTTTTT.

The chain carries TRBV5-1 and TRBJ1-1; a weak D match, TRBD1 (5 bases). Germline CDR1 reads SGHRS; CDR2 reads YFSETQ. CDR3 size: 14 residues. V was trimmed by 2 bases and J by 0 bases, leaving 8 bases between them. DNA of the CDR3: TGCGCCAGCAGCTTTGGGGGTTTGAACACTGAAGCTTTCTTT. Translated, it gives CASSFGGLNTEAFF.

This clone is medium-sized within its sample. V usage is TRBV5-1 and J usage is TRBJ2-7; D is ambiguous. CDR1 and CDR2 (germline): SGHRS, YFSETQ. V lost 1 base and J 2 bases, leaving 7 bases between the germline ends. The CDR3 is 13 amino acids. The CDR3 reads CASSLRAAYEQYF. Written as DNA, the CDR3 is TGCGCCAGCAGCTTGAGGGCAGCCTACGAGCAGTACTTC.

The chain carries TRBV19 and TRBJ2-5; 8 bases fit TRBD1. The germline V gene encodes CDR1 LNHDA and CDR2 SQIVND (reference sequence). Losses at the gene ends were 3 bases for V and 7 bases for J; bases not matched to a gene: 10. The CDR3 is 15 amino acids. The CDR3 DNA follows: TGTGCCAGTAGTATTACCGGGACAGGCAAGGGGACCCAGTACTTC. It yields the protein CASSITGTGKGTQYF.

This clone has a single count. V is TRBV7-9 and J is TRBJ1-1; tentatively, D is TRBD1 (6 bases). V lost 5 bases and J lost 1, with 11 bases in between. Germline lookup yields CDR1 SEHNR and CDR2 FQNEAQ (reference sequence). The CDR3 has 14 amino acids. The CDR3, as DNA: TGTGCCAGCAGCCCACAGGGTGAGAACACTGAAGCTTTCTTT. It is translated as CASSPQGENTEAFF.

This chain links TRBV19 with TRBJ2-1; D might be TRBD1 (6 bases). Germline CDR1 reads LNHDA; CDR2 reads SQIVND (reference sequence). The V end lost 5 bases, the J end lost 8 bases, and 19 bases lay between the germline ends. The CDR3 extends over 15 amino acids. Here the CDR3 DNA reads TGTGCCAGTAGTTCAGGGGCCAGGGGTTTCGATGAGCAGTTCTTC. It specifies CASSSGARGFDEQFF.

In this sample, this clone turned up once. V usage is TRBV6-4 and J usage is TRBJ1-2; D not certain. Trimming took 4 bases from V and 0 from J, leaving 9 bases between them. Germline CDR1 MRHNA, CDR2 SNTAGT. The CDR3 covers 14 residues. The CDR3 nucleotides are TGTGCCAGCAGTGCGGACGGGACTAACTATGGCTACACCTTC. Protein sequence: CASSADGTNYGYTF.

This clone has a handful of counts. The V and J genes are TRBV19 and TRBJ1-5; D possibly corresponds to TRBD1 (6 bases). With 4 bases removed from V and 2 bases from J, the gap between germline ends came to 9 bases. Germline-derived CDR1 and CDR2 are LNHDA and SQIVND (reference sequence). This CDR3 spans 14 amino acids. The CDR3 region has the DNA TGTGCCAGTAGTAAGGGGGTTGGCAATCAGCCCCAGCATTTT. This sequence encodes CASSKGVGNQPQHF. The complete variable domain, with remaining parts taken from reference TRBV19 and TRBJ1-5, reads DGGITQSPKYLFRKEGQNVTLSCEQNLNHDAMYWYRQDPGQGLRLIYYSQIVNDFQKGDIAEGYSVSREKKESFPLTVTSAQKNPTAFYLCASSKGVGNQPQHFGDGTRLSIL.

This clone was picked up one time. V gene TRBV9 combines with J gene TRBJ1-1, with 7 bases that match TRBD1. CDR1 and CDR2 from the germline V gene are SGDLS and YYNGEE. There are 16 residues in the CDR3. V dropped 0 bases and J dropped 3; count of bases not matched to a gene: 8. The CDR3 DNA follows: TGTGCCAGCAGCGTAGGTCCCCGACAGGGTTACACTGAAGCTTTCTTT. This encodes CASSVGPRQGYTEAFF.

The J gene is TRBJ1-6, the V gene TRBV27; tentative D call: TRBD1 (5 bases). Germline loops: CDR1 MNHEY, CDR2 SMNVEV (reference sequence). This CDR3 spans 15 amino acids. V shed 6 bases and J shed 9 bases, with 18 bases lying between them. CDR3 coding DNA: TGTGCCAGCAGCGGCAAAGGGGTATTCAGTTCACCCCTCCACTTT. This translates into CASSGKGVFSSPLHF.

The chain has TRBV27 and TRBJ1-6; D possibly corresponds to TRBD1 (6 bases). The CDR3 covers 15 residues. The germline V gene has CDR1 MNHEY and CDR2 SMNVEV (reference sequence). The ends were cut back, 7 bases at V and 10 bases at J, with 20 bases in the middle. CDR3 sequence: CASKGQGQGVSPLHF. CDR3 in DNA: TGTGCCAGCAAAGGGCAGGGGCAGGGTGTATCACCCCTCCACTTT.

The V and J genes are TRBV9 and TRBJ2-3, with 8 bases matching TRBD2. This CDR3 has 15 amino acids. The J segment lost 0 bases and the V segment lost 4 bases, leaving 4 bases of the junction unmatched. The germline CDR1 and CDR2 sequences are SGDLS and YYNGEE. Here the CDR3 DNA reads TGTGCCAGCAGCCCAAGCGGGGGTAGCACAGATACGCAGTATTTT. The encoded protein is CASSPSGGSTDTQYF.

The rearrangement joins TRBV19 to TRBJ1-5; no clear D. V lost 2 bases and J 6 bases, leaving 8 bases between the germline ends. CDR3 size: 13 residues. Looked up from germline, CDR1 is LNHDA and CDR2 is SQIVND (reference sequence). The CDR3 DNA reads as TGTGCCAGTAGTATAAGGGTTGGTCAGCCCCAGCATTTT. It specifies CASSIRVGQPQHF.

The chain couples TRBV28 to TRBJ1-5; D is uncertain. Germline CDR1 and CDR2: MDHEN and SYDVKM. V dropped 2 bases and J dropped 0 bases, with 14 bases sitting between them. This CDR3 has 17 residues. The CDR3 sequence is CASSLGGGGYSNQPQHF. The DNA for the CDR3 is TGTGCCAGCAGTTTAGGAGGTGGAGGGTATAGCAATCAGCCCCAGCATTTT.

The chain carries TRBV11-2 and TRBJ1-1; D is ambiguous. V was pared by 3 bases and J by 7 bases, with 21 bases between. The CDR3 consists of 16 residues. Per germline, CDR1 SGHAT and CDR2 FQNNGV. The CDR3 is CASSFSYAPENGEAFF. The CDR3 DNA reads TGTGCCAGCAGCTTCTCTTATGCCCCGGAAAACGGTGAAGCTTTCTTT.

The V and J genes are TRBV5-1 and TRBJ1-2, with a possible D match to TRBD1 (6 bases). Trimming removed 0 bases at V and 6 bases at J, with 9 bases between. Germline V gene lookup returns CDR1 SGHRS and CDR2 YFSETQ. CDR3 length: 13 residues. In nucleotides, the CDR3 is TGCGCCAGCAGCTTGGCCGGGGGCAATGGCTACACCTTC. Its protein product is CASSLAGGNGYTF. Filled out from reference TRBV5-1 and TRBJ1-2, the complete variable domain reads KAGVTQTPRYLIKTRGQQVTLSCSPISGHRSVSWYQQTPGQGLQFLFEYFSETQRNKGNFPGRFSGRQFSNSRSEMNVSTLELGDSALYLCASSLAGGNGYTFGSGTRLTVV.

The rearrangement joins TRBV11-3 to TRBJ2-3, with TRBD2 matching 12 bases. CDR1 SGHNT and CDR2 YENEEA come from the germline V gene. This CDR3 comprises 16 residues. V shed 1 base and J 4 bases; nucleotides not matched to a gene: 3. Here the CDR3 DNA reads TGTGCCAGCAGCTTAGGACTAGCGGGGGCGTCAGATACGCAGTATTTT. Protein: CASSLGLAGASDTQYF. Supplemented by reference TRBV11-3 and TRBJ2-3, the full variable domain reads EAGVVQSPRYKIIEKKQPVAFWCNPISGHNTLYWYLQNLGQGPELLIRYENEEAVDDSQLPKDRFSAERLKGVDSTLKIQPAELGDSAVYLCASSLGLAGASDTQYFGPGTRLTVL.

J is TRBJ1-2 and V is TRBV27; D is perhaps TRBD1 (6 bases). The CDR3 contains 15 residues. Deletions cut 3 bases from V and 7 bases from J, with 18 bases between. CDR1 and CDR2 from the germline V gene are MNHEY and SMNVEV (reference sequence). The CDR3 DNA reads as TGTGCCAGCAGTTTTGGACTCAGGGGCTCCACTGGCTACACCTTC. Translated, it gives CASSFGLRGSTGYTF.

The rearrangement uses TRBV4-3 and TRBJ1-1; D remains ambiguous. The CDR3 loop spans 14 amino acids. Germline CDR1 LGHNA, CDR2 YSLEER. V was trimmed by 1 base and J by 1 base, leaving 7 bases between them. The CDR3 coding sequence is TGCGCCAGCAGCCAAGGCGAGGGGAACACTGAAGCTTTCTTT. Translation gives CASSQGEGNTEAFF.